A single T cell receptor (beta chain) is shown here with its context. Its antigen is still unknown. Each sample gave at least 6.5 million isolated PBMCs. Sample-barcoded 5' priming and a J-beta primer mix drove a second PCR of roughly 6 to 12 cycles. A tag from a template-switch adaptor with 12 random nucleotides marked each cDNA molecule. TCRdb independently ran MiXCR on the 5' RACE reads; one entry per CDR3 protein. The sample contains just over 800,000 distinct CDR3 sequences, about 59% of which appear only once. This entry comes from a study of blood T cells in healthy people across ages. Whole-study results and caveats: It was not known whether donors were CMV positive (a possible confounder of expanded clonotype changes). Estimates of diversity drawn from one million T cells were considered underestimates.

V was pared by 1 base and J by 8 bases, with 11 bases between. Germline assignment: CDR1 SGHTA and CDR2 FQGNSA. This CDR3 has 14 residues. Sequencing input: blood. This sequence joins TRBV7-2 and TRBJ1-4; unclear D gene. The sequence derives from a man aged 30 to 39 in good health. CDR3 DNA: TGTGCCAGCAGCTTAGACCCGAGGGAGGAAAAACTGTTTTTT. Its translation: CASSLDPREEKLFF.